This T cell receptor beta chain stems from a study of cytomegalovirus exposure and HLA in healthy donors. The PCR made use of 60 Vbeta and 13 Jbeta primers. TCRdb's copy holds only in-frame clones and misses some; the assay was immunoSEQ multiplex PCR. The data show roughly 120,000 clones, about 70% seen once. CDR3 length equals 16 residues. Germline loops: CDR1 LNHDA, CDR2 SQIVND (reference sequence). V dropped 5 bases and J dropped 1; count of bases not matched to a gene: 8. Study results and caveats: In a later analysis, an Asian-associated ancestry cluster reportedly showed fewer N-insertions than the roughly 730-donor mean. Across donors, sequencing depth was assumed by presence/absence analyses to be roughly uniform.

This clone was seen a few times. What it binds is not known. The chain carries TRBV19 and TRBJ1-1, with 9 bases that match TRBD1. The sequence derives from a woman under 40 in good health and CMV-seronegative. The sequencing sample was made of PBMCs. For the CDR3, the DNA is TGTGCCAGTAGTCCAAGAACGACAGGGGGGAACACTGAAGCTTTCTTT. It encodes CASSPRTTGGNTEAFF. The variable domain in full, completed from reference TRBV19 and TRBJ1-1, reads DGGITQSPKYLFRKEGQNVTLSCEQNLNHDAMYWYRQDPGQGLRLIYYSQIVNDFQKGDIAEGYSVSREKKESFPLTVTSAQKNPTAFYLCASSPRTTGGNTEAFFGQGTRLTVV.